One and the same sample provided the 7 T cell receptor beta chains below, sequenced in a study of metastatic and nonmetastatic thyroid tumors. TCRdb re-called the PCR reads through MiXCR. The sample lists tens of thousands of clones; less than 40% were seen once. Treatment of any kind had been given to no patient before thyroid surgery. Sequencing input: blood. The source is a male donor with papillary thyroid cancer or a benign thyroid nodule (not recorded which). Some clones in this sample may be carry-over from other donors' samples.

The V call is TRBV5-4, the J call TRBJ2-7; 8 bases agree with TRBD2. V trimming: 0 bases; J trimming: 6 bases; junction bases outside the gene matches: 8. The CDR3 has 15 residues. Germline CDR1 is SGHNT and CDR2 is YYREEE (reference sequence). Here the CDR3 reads CASSLAGGRPSEQYF. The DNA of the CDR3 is TGTGCCAGCAGCTTGGCAGGCGGGAGGCCCTCCGAGCAGTACTTC.

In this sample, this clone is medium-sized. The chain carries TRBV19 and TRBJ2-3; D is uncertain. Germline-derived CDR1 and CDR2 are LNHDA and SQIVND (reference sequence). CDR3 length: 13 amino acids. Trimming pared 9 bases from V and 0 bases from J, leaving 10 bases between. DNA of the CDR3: TGTGCCAGCGAGCAGACTAGCACAGATACGCAGTATTTT. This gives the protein CASEQTSTDTQYF.

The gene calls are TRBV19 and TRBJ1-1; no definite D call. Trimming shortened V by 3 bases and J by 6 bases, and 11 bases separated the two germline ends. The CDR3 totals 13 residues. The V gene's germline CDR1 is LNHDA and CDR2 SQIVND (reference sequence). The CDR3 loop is CASSMSGVPEAFF. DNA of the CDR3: TGTGCCAGTAGTATGAGCGGTGTCCCTGAAGCTTTCTTT.

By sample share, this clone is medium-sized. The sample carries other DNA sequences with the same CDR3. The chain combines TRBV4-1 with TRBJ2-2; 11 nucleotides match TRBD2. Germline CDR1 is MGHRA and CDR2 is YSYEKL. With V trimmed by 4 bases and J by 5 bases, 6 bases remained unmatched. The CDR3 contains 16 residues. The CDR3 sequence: CASSPRLAGGTGELFF. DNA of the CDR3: TGCGCCAGCAGCCCCAGGCTAGCGGGAGGTACCGGGGAGCTGTTTTTT.

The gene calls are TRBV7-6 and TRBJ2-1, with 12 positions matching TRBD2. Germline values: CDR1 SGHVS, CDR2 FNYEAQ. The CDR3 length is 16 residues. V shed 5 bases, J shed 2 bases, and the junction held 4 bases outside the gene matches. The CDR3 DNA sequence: TGTGCCAGCAGCCTACTAGCGGGGGGAACCTACAATGAGCAGTTCTTC. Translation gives CASSLLAGGTYNEQFF.

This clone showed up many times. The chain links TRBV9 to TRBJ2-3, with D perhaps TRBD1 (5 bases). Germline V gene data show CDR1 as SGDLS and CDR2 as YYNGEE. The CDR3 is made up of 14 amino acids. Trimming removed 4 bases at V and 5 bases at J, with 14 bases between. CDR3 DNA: TGTGCCAGCAGCCCTGGCACAAGGGGAGATACGCAGTATTTT. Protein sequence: CASSPGTRGDTQYF.

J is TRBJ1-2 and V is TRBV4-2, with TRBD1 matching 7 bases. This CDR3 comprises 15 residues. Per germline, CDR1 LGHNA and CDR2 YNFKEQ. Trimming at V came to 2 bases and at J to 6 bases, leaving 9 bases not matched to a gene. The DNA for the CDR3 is TGTGCCAGCAGCCAAACACAGGGGTTGAAGAATGGCTACACCTTC. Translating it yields CASSQTQGLKNGYTF.